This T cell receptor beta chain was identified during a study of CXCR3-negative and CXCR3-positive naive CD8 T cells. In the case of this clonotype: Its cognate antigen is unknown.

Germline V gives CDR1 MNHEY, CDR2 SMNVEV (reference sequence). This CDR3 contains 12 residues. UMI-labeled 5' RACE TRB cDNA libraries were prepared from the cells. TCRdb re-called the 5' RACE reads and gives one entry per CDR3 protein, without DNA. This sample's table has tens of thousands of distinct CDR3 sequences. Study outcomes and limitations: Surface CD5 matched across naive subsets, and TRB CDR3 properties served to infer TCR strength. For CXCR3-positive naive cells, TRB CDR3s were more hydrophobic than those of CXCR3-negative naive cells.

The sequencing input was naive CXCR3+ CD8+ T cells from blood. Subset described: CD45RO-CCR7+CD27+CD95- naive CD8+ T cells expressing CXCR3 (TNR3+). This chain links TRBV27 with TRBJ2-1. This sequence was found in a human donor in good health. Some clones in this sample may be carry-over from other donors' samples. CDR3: CASSLSIGEQFF.